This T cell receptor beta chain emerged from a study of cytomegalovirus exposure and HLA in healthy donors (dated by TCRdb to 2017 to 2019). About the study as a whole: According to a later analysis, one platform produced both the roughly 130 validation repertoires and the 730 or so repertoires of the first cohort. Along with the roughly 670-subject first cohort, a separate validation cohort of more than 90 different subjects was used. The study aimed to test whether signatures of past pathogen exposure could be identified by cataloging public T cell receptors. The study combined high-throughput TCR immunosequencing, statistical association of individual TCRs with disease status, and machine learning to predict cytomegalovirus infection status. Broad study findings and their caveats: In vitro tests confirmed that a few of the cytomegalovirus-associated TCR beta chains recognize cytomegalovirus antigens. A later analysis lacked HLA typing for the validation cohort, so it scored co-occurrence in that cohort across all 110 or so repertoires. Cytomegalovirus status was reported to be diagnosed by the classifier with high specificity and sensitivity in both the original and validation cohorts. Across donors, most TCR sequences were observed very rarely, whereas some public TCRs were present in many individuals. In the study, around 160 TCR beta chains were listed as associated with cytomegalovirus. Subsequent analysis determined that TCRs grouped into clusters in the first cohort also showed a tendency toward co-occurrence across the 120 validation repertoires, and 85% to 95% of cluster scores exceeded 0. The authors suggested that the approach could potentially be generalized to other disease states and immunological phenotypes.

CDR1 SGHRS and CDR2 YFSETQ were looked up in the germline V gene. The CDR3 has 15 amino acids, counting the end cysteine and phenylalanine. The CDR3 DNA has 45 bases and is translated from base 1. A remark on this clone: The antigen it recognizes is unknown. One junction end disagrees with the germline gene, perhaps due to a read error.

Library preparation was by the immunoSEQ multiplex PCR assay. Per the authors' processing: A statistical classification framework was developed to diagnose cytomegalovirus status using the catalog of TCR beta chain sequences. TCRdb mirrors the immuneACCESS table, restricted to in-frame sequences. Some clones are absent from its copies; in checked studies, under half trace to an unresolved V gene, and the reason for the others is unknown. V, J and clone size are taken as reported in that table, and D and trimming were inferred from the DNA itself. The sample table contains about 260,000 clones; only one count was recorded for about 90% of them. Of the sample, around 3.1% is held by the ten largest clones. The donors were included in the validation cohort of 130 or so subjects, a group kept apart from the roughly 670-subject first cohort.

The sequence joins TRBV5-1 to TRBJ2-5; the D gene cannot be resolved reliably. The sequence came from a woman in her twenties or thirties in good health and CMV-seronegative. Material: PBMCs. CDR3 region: CASSLEGIFQETQYF. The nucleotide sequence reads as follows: TGCGCCAGCAGTTTGGAAGGGATTTTCCAAGAGACCCAGTACTTC.